The entry below gives a single TCR beta chain sequence along with its context. The antigen is undetermined. V lost 5 bases and J lost 7, with 15 bases in between. This CDR3 contains 14 residues. CDR1 MNHEY and CDR2 SVGAGI come from the germline V gene. This record belongs to a study of cytomegalovirus exposure and HLA in healthy donors. Study outcomes and limitations: Later analysis identified a missense DCLRE1C variant that was linked to TCR beta V- and J-gene trimming.

PCR primers comprised 60 Vbeta and 13 Jbeta primers. TCRdb keeps only in-frame clones here, not all; method: immunoSEQ multiplex PCR. The profile covers around 100,000 clones, with about four fifths appearing a single time and around 2.5% taken by the ten largest. The chain links TRBV6-5 to TRBJ2-1; D may be TRBD1 (6 bases). Material: PBMCs. The sequence came from a woman between 18 and 29 years old in good health and CMV-seronegative. The CDR3 DNA reads TGTGCCAGCAGTCCCGCAGGGGTTTGGAATGAGCAGTTCTTC. Translation: CASSPAGVWNEQFF.